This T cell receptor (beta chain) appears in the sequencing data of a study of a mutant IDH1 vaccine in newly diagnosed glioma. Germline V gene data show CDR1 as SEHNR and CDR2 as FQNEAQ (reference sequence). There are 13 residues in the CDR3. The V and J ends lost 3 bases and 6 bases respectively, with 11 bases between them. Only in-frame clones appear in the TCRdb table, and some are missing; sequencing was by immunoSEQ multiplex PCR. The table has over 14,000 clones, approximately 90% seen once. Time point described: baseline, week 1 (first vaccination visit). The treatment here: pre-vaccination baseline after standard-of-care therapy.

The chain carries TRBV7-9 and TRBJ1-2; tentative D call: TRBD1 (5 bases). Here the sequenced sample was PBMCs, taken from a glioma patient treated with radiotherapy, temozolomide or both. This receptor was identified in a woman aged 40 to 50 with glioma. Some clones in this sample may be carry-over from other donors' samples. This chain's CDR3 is CASSLRGNDGYTF. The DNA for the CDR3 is TGTGCCAGCAGCTTGAGGGGTAATGATGGCTACACCTTC. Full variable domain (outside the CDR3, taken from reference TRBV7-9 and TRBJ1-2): DTGVSQNPRHKITKRGQNVTFRCDPISEHNRLYWYRQTLGQGPEFLTYFQNEAQLEKSRLLSDRFSAERPKGSFSTLEIQRTEQGDSAMYLCASSLRGNDGYTFGSGTRLTVV.